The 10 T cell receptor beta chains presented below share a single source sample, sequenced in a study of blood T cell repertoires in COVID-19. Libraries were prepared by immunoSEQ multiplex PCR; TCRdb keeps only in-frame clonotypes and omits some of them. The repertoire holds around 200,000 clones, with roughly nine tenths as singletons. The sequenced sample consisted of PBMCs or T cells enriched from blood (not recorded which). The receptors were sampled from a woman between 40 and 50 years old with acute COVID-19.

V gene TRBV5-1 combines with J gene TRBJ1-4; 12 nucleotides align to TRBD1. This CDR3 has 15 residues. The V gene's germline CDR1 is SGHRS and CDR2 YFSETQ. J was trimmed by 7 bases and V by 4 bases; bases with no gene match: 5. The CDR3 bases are TGCGCCAGCAGCATGGGGACAGGGGGCCTTGAAAAACTGTTTTTT. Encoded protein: CASSMGTGGLEKLFF.

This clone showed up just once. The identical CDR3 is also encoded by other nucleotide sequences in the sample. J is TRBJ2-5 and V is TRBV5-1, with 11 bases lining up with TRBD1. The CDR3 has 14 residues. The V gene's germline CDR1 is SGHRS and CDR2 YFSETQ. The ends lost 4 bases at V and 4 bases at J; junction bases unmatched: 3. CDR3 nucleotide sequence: TGCGCCAGCAGCCTCGGGACAGGGGGAGAGACCCAGTACTTC. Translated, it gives CASSLGTGGETQYF.

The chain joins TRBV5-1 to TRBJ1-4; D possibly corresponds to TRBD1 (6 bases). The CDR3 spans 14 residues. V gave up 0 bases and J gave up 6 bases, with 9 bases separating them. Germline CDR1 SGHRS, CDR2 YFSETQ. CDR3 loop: CASSLGQADEKLFF. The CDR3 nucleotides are TGCGCCAGCAGCTTGGGACAGGCCGATGAAAAACTGTTTTTT.

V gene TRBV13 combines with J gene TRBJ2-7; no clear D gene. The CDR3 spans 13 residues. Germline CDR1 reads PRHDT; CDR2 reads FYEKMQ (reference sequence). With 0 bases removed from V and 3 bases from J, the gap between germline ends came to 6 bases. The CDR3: CASSLGRNYEQYF. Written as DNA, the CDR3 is TGTGCCAGCAGCTTAGGGCGTAACTACGAGCAGTACTTC.

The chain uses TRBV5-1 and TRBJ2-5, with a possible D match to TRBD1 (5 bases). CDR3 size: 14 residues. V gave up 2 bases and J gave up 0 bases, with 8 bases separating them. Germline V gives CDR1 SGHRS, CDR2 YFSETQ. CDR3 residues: CASSFDSYQETQYF. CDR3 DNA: TGCGCCAGCAGCTTCGACAGCTACCAAGAGACCCAGTACTTC.

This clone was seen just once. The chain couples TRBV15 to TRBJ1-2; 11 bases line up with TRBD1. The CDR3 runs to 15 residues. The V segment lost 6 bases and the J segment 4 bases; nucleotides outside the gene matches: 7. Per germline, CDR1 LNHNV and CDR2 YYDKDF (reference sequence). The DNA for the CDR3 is TGTGCCACCAGACGCGGGGGGACAGGGGGCTATGGCTACACCTTC. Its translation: CATRRGGTGGYGYTF.

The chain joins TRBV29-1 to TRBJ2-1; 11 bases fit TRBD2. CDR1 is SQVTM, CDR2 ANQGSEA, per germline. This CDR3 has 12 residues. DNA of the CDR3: TGCAGTGCGGGACTAGCGGACAATGAGCAGTTCTTC. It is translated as CSAGLADNEQFF.

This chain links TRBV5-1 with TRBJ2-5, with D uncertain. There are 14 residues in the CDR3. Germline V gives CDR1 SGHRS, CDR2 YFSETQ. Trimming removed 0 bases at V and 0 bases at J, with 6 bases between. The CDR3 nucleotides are TGCGCCAGCAGCTTGGCAGGCCACCAAGAGACCCAGTACTTC. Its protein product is CASSLAGHQETQYF.

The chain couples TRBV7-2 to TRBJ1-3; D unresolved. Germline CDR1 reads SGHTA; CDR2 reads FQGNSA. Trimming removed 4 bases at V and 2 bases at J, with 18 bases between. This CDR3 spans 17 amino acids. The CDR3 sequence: CASSSDPRMTPGNTIYF. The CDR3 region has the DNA TGTGCCAGCAGCTCCGATCCACGGATGACACCTGGAAACACCATATATTTT.

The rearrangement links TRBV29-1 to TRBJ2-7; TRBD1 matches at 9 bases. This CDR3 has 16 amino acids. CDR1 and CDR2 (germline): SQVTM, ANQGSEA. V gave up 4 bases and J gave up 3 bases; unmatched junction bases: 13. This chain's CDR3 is CSVGGTGQGRSYEQYF. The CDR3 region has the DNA TGCAGCGTTGGGGGTACCGGACAGGGGAGGAGCTACGAGCAGTACTTC.